These 32 T cell receptor beta chains were sequenced from one sample in a study of blood T cell repertoires in COVID-19. Sequencing used immunoSEQ multiplex PCR; TCRdb keeps in-frame clones, though not all of them. In the table there are a few hundred thousand clones, about 85% of which are singletons. The sequenced sample consisted of peripheral blood. These receptors came from a human donor with COVID-19, enrolled during active disease. The donor label of this sample is uncertain.

Comment on this clone: An end of the junction differs from the germline gene, which may be a read error. CDR3 in DNA: TGCCTGGCGGCGAACACTGAAGCTTTCTTT. The encoded protein is CLAANTEAFF. The chain has TRBV11-3 and TRBJ1-1; D is unclear. CDR3 size: 10 residues. From germline, CDR1 is SGHNT and CDR2 YENEEA.

The chain combines TRBV7-3 with TRBJ1-3; weak D call: TRBD1 (5 bases). Per germline, CDR1 SGHTA and CDR2 FQGTGA. The CDR3 spans 15 residues. V was pared by 4 bases and J by 3 bases, with 13 bases between. The CDR3 DNA is TGTGCCAGCAGCTCACGGGGGAGTTTTGGAAACACCATATATTTT. Residues: CASSSRGSFGNTIYF.

A single count supports this clone. The chain joins TRBV7-2 to TRBJ1-5; TRBD1 is a possible D gene (5 bases). V gave up 0 bases and J gave up 8 bases, with 14 bases separating them. This CDR3 has 15 amino acids. Germline CDR1 is SGHTA and CDR2 is FQGNSA. The CDR3, as DNA: TGTGCCAGCAGCTTAGCGTCCAGGACCAGGGAGCCCCAGCATTTT. Translating gives CASSLASRTREPQHF.

This chain links TRBV27 with TRBJ2-7; perhaps TRBD1 as D (8 bases). V lost 3 bases to trimming and J lost 4 bases, with 16 bases between them. From germline, CDR1 is MNHEY and CDR2 SMNVEV (reference sequence). This CDR3 is built from 15 residues. DNA of the CDR3: TGTGCCAGCAGTTTGGGGGGGACAGGTTTGTACGAGCAGTACTTC. Its translation: CASSLGGTGLYEQYF.

V is TRBV5-1 and J is TRBJ2-1; weak D call: TRBD2 (5 bases). CDR3 size: 13 residues. The germline V and J ends were trimmed by 2 bases and 5 bases, with 8 bases remaining between them. Germline-derived CDR1 and CDR2 are SGHRS and YFSETQ. The CDR3 loop is CASSLLGNNEQFF. CDR3 nucleotide sequence: TGCGCCAGCAGCTTACTAGGTAACAATGAGCAGTTCTTC. The full variable domain, completed using reference TRBV5-1 and TRBJ2-1, is KAGVTQTPRYLIKTRGQQVTLSCSPISGHRSVSWYQQTPGQGLQFLFEYFSETQRNKGNFPGRFSGRQFSNSRSEMNVSTLELGDSALYLCASSLLGNNEQFFGPGTRLTVL.

The DNA of the CDR3 is TGCAGCGTTGAGTCGGGCACTGAAGCTTTCTTT. It codes for CSVESGTEAFF. J is TRBJ1-1 and V is TRBV29-1; D is undetermined. V was trimmed by 3 bases and J by 4 bases, leaving 6 bases between them. Germline loops: CDR1 SQVTM, CDR2 ANQGSEA. The CDR3 has 11 amino acids.

This clone was observed a single time. This chain links TRBV28 with TRBJ1-4; D is perhaps TRBD1 (5 bases). CDR1 is MDHEN, CDR2 SYDVKM, per germline. The CDR3 has 13 residues. The V end was cut by 6 bases, the J end by 7 bases, with 12 bases between. DNA for the CDR3: TGTGCCAGCAGCCCACCCAGGGCTGAAAAACTGTTTTTT. Its protein product is CASSPPRAEKLFF.

The chain joins TRBV30 to TRBJ1-2; D is ambiguous. V was pared by 2 bases and J by 4 bases, with 8 bases between. Germline loops: CDR1 GTSNPN, CDR2 SVGIG (reference sequence). The CDR3 sequence is 12 residues long. The CDR3 nucleotides are TGTGCCTGGAGTCCCAAGAGCTATGGCTACACCTTC. Its translation: CAWSPKSYGYTF.

The V call is TRBV6-2 or TRBV6-3, the J call TRBJ1-3; no reliable D call. V gave up 4 bases and J gave up 0 bases, with 7 bases separating them. Germline CDR1 and CDR2: MNHEY and SVGEGT. The CDR3 consists of 14 residues. The CDR3 sequence: CASSWRSSGNTIYF. The DNA of the CDR3 is TGTGCCAGCAGTTGGAGGAGCTCTGGAAACACCATATATTTT.

The chain has TRBV30 and TRBJ2-7; maybe TRBD1 (6 bases). Germline V CDR1 and CDR2: GTSNPN, SVGIG (reference sequence). This CDR3 is 13 amino acids long. V was cut by 0 bases and J by 6 bases, with 12 bases left in between. CDR3 loop: CAWSVTGSGEQYF. CDR3 DNA: TGTGCCTGGAGTGTAACAGGGAGCGGCGAGCAGTACTTC.

The rearrangement uses TRBV18 and TRBJ1-2; unclear D gene. Germline CDR1 is KGHSH and CDR2 is LQKENI. The CDR3 is 15 amino acids. The V end was cut by 2 bases, the J end by 5 bases, with 15 bases between. CDR3 nucleotide sequence: TGTGCCAGCTCACCAGACGAGACACGCGCTTATGGCTACACCTTC. It translates to CASSPDETRAYGYTF. Full variable domain (missing parts from reference TRBV18 and TRBJ1-2): NAGVMQNPRHLVRRRGQEARLRCSPMKGHSHVYWYRQLPEEGLKFMVYLQKENIIDESGMPKERFSAEFPKEGPSILRIQQVVRGDSAAYFCASSPDETRAYGYTFGSGTRLTVV.

The rearrangement uses TRBV19 and TRBJ1-1; 8 bases fit TRBD1. V was pared by 5 bases and J by 4 bases, with 9 bases of the junction left unmatched. Germline V CDR1 and CDR2: LNHDA, SQIVND (reference sequence). The CDR3 contains 15 residues. In nucleotides, the CDR3 is TGTGCCAGTAGTCGAACGGGACAGGTGATCACTGAAGCTTTCTTT. Translation gives CASSRTGQVITEAFF.

The V gene is TRBV5-5, the J gene TRBJ2-5; D not certain. The CDR3 is made up of 12 amino acids. V gave up 5 bases and J gave up 5 bases, with 10 bases separating them. The germline CDR1 and CDR2 sequences are SGHKS and YYEKEE (reference sequence). CDR3 sequence reads: CASSIAGETQYF. The CDR3 DNA reads TGTGCCAGCAGTATCGCCGGGGAGACCCAGTACTTC.

This chain joins TRBV5-1 and TRBJ1-4, with a possible D match to TRBD1 (6 bases). The length of the CDR3 is 17 residues. From germline, CDR1 is SGHRS and CDR2 YFSETQ. Trimming removed 4 bases at V and 0 bases at J, with 16 bases between. The CDR3 bases are TGCGCCAGCAGCGCTTGGGGGCAGCCTTCAACTAATGAAAAACTGTTTTTT. Translated, it gives CASSAWGQPSTNEKLFF.

The chain combines TRBV3-1 (or the pseudogene TRBV3-2) with TRBJ1-2, with D possibly matching TRBD1 (5 bases). With 1 base removed from V and 8 bases from J, the gap between germline ends came to 11 bases. In germline, CDR1 is LGHDT, CDR2 YNNKEL (reference sequence). This CDR3 is 13 amino acids long. The CDR3 loop is CASSQAQGIGYTF. The CDR3 nucleotides read TGTGCCAGCAGCCAAGCGCAGGGAATCGGCTACACCTTC.

Points on this clone: One junction end disagrees with the germline gene, perhaps due to a read error. V and J are TRBV7-7 and TRBJ2-1; D possibly corresponds to TRBD1 (7 bases). The CDR3 contains 18 residues. Germline CDR1 and CDR2: SSHAT and FNYEAQ (reference sequence). CDR3 nucleotide sequence: TGTGCTAGCAGCTTAGCGTGGAGGGGGCGACTCCCCGGCAATGAGCAGTTCTTC. It specifies CASSLAWRGRLPGNEQFF.

The chain recombines TRBV27 with TRBJ2-5; TRBD1 is a possible D gene (6 bases). Trimming pared 5 bases from V and 5 bases from J, leaving 12 bases between. This CDR3 comprises 13 residues. The germline V gene has CDR1 MNHEY and CDR2 SMNVEV (reference sequence). The CDR3, as DNA: TGTGCCAGCAGTGCCAACAGGGAGGAGACCCAGTACTTC. Protein: CASSANREETQYF.

The chain links TRBV5-8 to TRBJ1-5, with TRBD1 matching 12 bases. This CDR3 has 15 residues. The germline V gene has CDR1 SGHTS and CDR2 YDEGEE. V was clipped by 4 bases and J by 5 bases; unmatched bases: 4. This CDR3 reads CASSPGTGGYQPQHF. The CDR3 DNA is TGTGCCAGCAGCCCGGGGACAGGGGGCTATCAGCCCCAGCATTTT.

This clone was recorded a few times. The rearrangement links TRBV20-1 to TRBJ1-2; D uncertain. Germline V gene sequence: CDR1 DFQATT, CDR2 SNEGSKA (reference sequence). CDR3 length: 10 residues. The CDR3 spells CSLGSYGYTF. In DNA form, the CDR3 reads TGCAGCCTGGGCAGCTATGGCTACACCTTC.

The CDR3 DNA reads TGTGCCAGCAGCATCCCCGGACTAGCGGGAAGCACCGGGGAGCTGTTTTTT. This encodes CASSIPGLAGSTGELFF. V gene TRBV9 combines with J gene TRBJ2-2; 12 nucleotides agree with TRBD2. J gave up 4 bases and V 4 bases, and 8 bases lay outside the gene matches. CDR3 size: 17 residues. Germline V lookup: CDR1 SGDLS, CDR2 YYNGEE.

This chain links TRBV6-6 with TRBJ1-1, with 10 positions matching TRBD1. Germline-derived CDR1 and CDR2 are MNHNY and SVGAGI (reference sequence). V lost 4 bases and J lost 5; bases outside the gene matches: 4. The CDR3 is made up of 14 amino acids. Written as DNA, the CDR3 is TGTGCCAGCAGTTGGACAGGGGGAGAAACTGAAGCTTTCTTT. It translates to CASSWTGGETEAFF.

This rearrangement joins TRBV28 to TRBJ1-2; D call uncertain. Trimming removed 5 bases at V and 8 bases at J, with 15 bases between. This CDR3 contains 13 residues. Germline loops: CDR1 MDHEN, CDR2 SYDVKM. The CDR3 is CASSAQVGGGYTF. In nucleotides, the CDR3 is TGTGCCAGCAGTGCCCAGGTTGGAGGGGGCTACACCTTC.

The V call is TRBV24-1, the J call TRBJ1-5; D not certain. Looked up from germline, CDR1 is KGHDR and CDR2 is SFDVKD. The CDR3 loop spans 12 amino acids. With 6 bases removed from V and 5 bases from J, the gap between germline ends came to 7 bases. CDR3: CATSSGDQPQHF. The DNA of the CDR3 is TGTGCCACCAGTTCCGGGGATCAGCCCCAGCATTTT.

The chain carries TRBV30 and TRBJ2-3, with 12 bases matching TRBD2. The CDR3 covers 19 residues. CDR1 and CDR2 from the germline V gene are GTSNPN and SVGIG (reference sequence). After removal of 5 bases from V and 0 bases from J, the junction contained 15 bases not matched to a gene. In DNA form, the CDR3 reads TGTGCCTGGGCTGAGGGGCTAGCGGGAGGGCCCTCGAGCACAGATACGCAGTATTTT. Translated, it gives CAWAEGLAGGPSSTDTQYF.

V gene TRBV30 combines with J gene TRBJ2-3; D is undetermined. Trimming shortened V by 3 bases and J by 5 bases, and 9 bases separated the two germline ends. The germline V gene encodes CDR1 GTSNPN and CDR2 SVGIG (reference sequence). The CDR3 has 12 residues. CDR3 bases: TGTGCCTGGAGCGCAGAAGAAGATACGCAGTATTTT. It encodes CAWSAEEDTQYF.

CDR3 sequence reads: CASSGGLAGGYEQYF. For the CDR3, the DNA is TGTGCCAGCAGCGGGGGACTAGCGGGAGGTTACGAGCAGTACTTC. This chain uses TRBV9 with TRBJ2-7; 15 nucleotides line up with TRBD2. J gave up 4 bases and V 3 bases, and 2 bases lay outside the gene matches. CDR1 and CDR2 (germline): SGDLS, YYNGEE. There are 15 residues in the CDR3.

This sequence joins TRBV27 and TRBJ2-1; D is unclear. The germline CDR1 and CDR2 sequences are MNHEY and SMNVEV (reference sequence). The V end was cut by 8 bases, the J end by 0 bases, with 8 bases between. The CDR3 totals 13 residues. In DNA, the CDR3 is TGTGCCAGCCGGAGCAGCTCCTACAATGAGCAGTTCTTC. This encodes CASRSSSYNEQFF.

The chain recombines TRBV5-1 with TRBJ1-3; the D gene is possibly TRBD1 (6 bases). The CDR3 contains 18 residues. Trimming took 0 bases from V and 0 from J, leaving 16 bases between them. Germline CDR1 is SGHRS and CDR2 is YFSETQ. CDR3 coding DNA: TGCGCCAGCAGCTTGGAGGCGGGGGGCCGGACCTCTGGAAACACCATATATTTT. This encodes CASSLEAGGRTSGNTIYF.

The chain is built from TRBV2 and TRBJ1-1, with D perhaps matching TRBD1 (5 bases). V gave up 2 bases and J gave up 7 bases, with 17 bases separating them. CDR3 length equals 15 residues. The germline gives CDR1 SNHLY, CDR2 FYNNEI. The CDR3 region is CASSERAGKNVEAFF. The CDR3 bases are TGTGCCAGCAGTGAAAGGGCAGGGAAAAACGTTGAAGCTTTCTTT. The whole variable domain, remainder taken from reference TRBV2 and TRBJ1-1, is EPEVTQTPSHQVTQMGQEVILRCVPISNHLYFYWYRQILGQKVEFLVSFYNNEISEKSEIFDDQFSVERPDGSNFTLKIRSTKLEDSAMYFCASSERAGKNVEAFFGQGTRLTVV.

The chain links TRBV3-1 (or the pseudogene TRBV3-2) to TRBJ2-3; D may be TRBD1 (6 bases). Germline CDR1 is LGHDT and CDR2 is YNNKEL (reference sequence). The CDR3 has 15 amino acids. V was cut by 4 bases and J by 5 bases, with 16 bases left in between. CDR3 sequence: CASSLQGLREDTQYF. DNA of the CDR3: TGTGCCAGCAGCCTACAGGGCCTCCGGGAAGATACGCAGTATTTT.

The chain has TRBV7-6 and TRBJ1-6, with D possibly matching TRBD1 (5 bases). The length of the CDR3 is 16 residues. Looked up from germline, CDR1 is SGHVS and CDR2 is FNYEAQ. Trimming pared 0 bases from V and 1 base from J, leaving 7 bases between. Here the CDR3 DNA reads TGTGCCAGCAGCTTAGCCCCAGGGTCCTATAATTCACCCCTCCACTTT. It codes for CASSLAPGSYNSPLHF.

This clone showed up just once. The chain couples TRBV19 to TRBJ1-4, with 7 bases matching TRBD1. J lost 0 bases, V lost 5 bases, and 6 bases had no gene match. This CDR3 comprises 16 residues. Germline V lookup: CDR1 LNHDA, CDR2 SQIVND (reference sequence). CDR3 sequence reads: CASSPDRVATNEKLFF. The CDR3 DNA reads as TGTGCCAGTAGTCCCGACAGGGTAGCAACTAATGAAAAACTGTTTTTT.